Below, 30 T cell receptor beta chains from the same sample are listed, as sequenced in a study of T cell responses to AZD1222 COVID-19 vaccine. Generated by immunoSEQ multiplex PCR, the TCRdb table keeps only in-frame clones and is missing some. The sample shows some 69,000 clones, over 65% of them seen only once. The input for sequencing was peripheral blood, taken 28 days after the second AZD1222 dose. The receptor source for this set is an adult who received the AZD1222 COVID-19 vaccine.

The rearrangement joins TRBV6-1 to TRBJ2-2; 9 bases align to TRBD2. CDR3 size: 17 residues. The V gene end was trimmed by 8 bases and the J gene end by 6 bases; junction bases not matched to a gene: 16. The germline V gene has CDR1 MNHNS and CDR2 SASEGT. The CDR3 DNA is TGTGCCAGCGGTGGTCCAGCGGGGGGTACAAACGCCGGGGAGCTGTTTTTT. Translated, it gives CASGGPAGGTNAGELFF.

The CDR3 sequence is CASSLAQGGPGASTDTQYF. DNA for the CDR3: TGCGCCAGCAGCTTGGCCCAGGGCGGTCCTGGCGCTAGCACAGATACGCAGTATTTT. The V gene is TRBV5-1, the J gene TRBJ2-3; the D gene is possibly TRBD1 (5 bases). The CDR3 totals 19 residues. From germline, CDR1 is SGHRS and CDR2 YFSETQ. V lost 0 bases, J lost 0 bases, and 20 bases lay in between.

J is TRBJ2-7 and V is TRBV18; 7 nucleotides match TRBD1. The ends lost 3 bases at V and 3 bases at J; junction bases unmatched: 8. From germline, CDR1 is KGHSH and CDR2 LQKENI. This CDR3 contains 15 residues. The CDR3: CASSPGDSPLYEQYF. CDR3 DNA sequence: TGTGCCAGCTCACCCGGGGACAGCCCTCTCTACGAGCAGTACTTC.

This clone was seen at least ten times. In the same sample, other DNA sequences code for this CDR3. V and J are TRBV2 and TRBJ2-7; tentatively, D is TRBD2 (5 bases). V was cut by 8 bases and J by 3 bases, with 11 bases left in between. Germline V gene data show CDR1 as SNHLY and CDR2 as FYNNEI. The CDR3 extends over 12 amino acids. The CDR3 nucleotides read TGTGCCAGCGGCACAGACTACTACGAGCAGTACTTC. As protein: CASGTDYYEQYF. Full variable domain (missing parts from reference TRBV2 and TRBJ2-7): EPEVTQTPSHQVTQMGQEVILRCVPISNHLYFYWYRQILGQKVEFLVSFYNNEISEKSEIFDDQFSVERPDGSNFTLKIRSTKLEDSAMYFCASGTDYYEQYFGPGTRLTVT.

This clone was counted once. Here the CDR3 reads CASSPSDRGSEAFF. CDR3 nucleotides: TGTGCCAGCAGCCCATCGGACAGGGGGTCTGAAGCTTTCTTT. The rearrangement uses TRBV4-2 and TRBJ1-1; 10 bases map to TRBD1. Germline V lookup: CDR1 LGHNA, CDR2 YNFKEQ. J was trimmed by 6 bases and V by 4 bases; bases with no gene match: 5. The CDR3 totals 14 residues.

The chain has TRBV25-1 and TRBJ2-2; 9 positions agree with TRBD1. Per the germline V gene, CDR1 is MGHDK and CDR2 is SYGVNS. The CDR3 extends over 17 amino acids. Trimming at V came to 4 bases and at J to 3 bases, leaving 9 bases not matched to a gene. The CDR3 spells CASSAPGTGRDTGELFF. The CDR3 nucleotides read TGTGCCAGCAGTGCACCCGGGACAGGGAGAGACACCGGGGAGCTGTTTTTT.

V is TRBV7-6 and J is TRBJ1-1; D remains unclear. V was trimmed by 2 bases and J by 1 base, leaving 20 bases between them. This CDR3 spans 18 amino acids. CDR1 SGHVS and CDR2 FNYEAQ come from the germline V gene. CDR3 loop: CASSLFGAGEGRNTEAFF. The CDR3 coding sequence is TGTGCCAGCAGCTTATTTGGTGCGGGTGAAGGGCGGAACACTGAAGCTTTCTTT.

V gene TRBV10-3 combines with J gene TRBJ2-1, with 11 positions matching TRBD2. This CDR3 is built from 16 residues. After removal of 7 bases from V and 1 base from J, the junction contained 6 bases not matched to a gene. CDR1 and CDR2 (germline): ENHRY, SYGVKD. CDR3 nucleotide sequence: TGTGCCATCATAGGGACTAGCGGCGGTTCCTACAATGAGCAGTTCTTC. Protein: CAIIGTSGGSYNEQFF.

The chain carries TRBV5-1 and TRBJ2-7; TRBD2 is a possible D gene (7 bases). V was shortened by 6 bases and J by 0 bases, with 16 bases between the two germline ends. This CDR3 is built from 15 residues. Germline-derived CDR1 and CDR2 are SGHRS and YFSETQ. The CDR3 DNA is TGCGCCAGCACTCGAGTGGGGGGGCTCTCCTACGAGCAGTACTTC. Its translation: CASTRVGGLSYEQYF.

V and J are TRBV9 and TRBJ1-1; D is unclear. V lost 4 bases to trimming and J lost 1 base, with 8 bases between them. The CDR3 has 13 amino acids. CDR1 and CDR2 from the germline V gene are SGDLS and YYNGEE. The CDR3 loop reads CASSSLENTEAFF. The CDR3 nucleotides are TGTGCCAGCAGCTCACTAGAGAACACTGAAGCTTTCTTT.

This clone was found many times. The V gene is TRBV28, the J gene TRBJ2-3; D perhaps matches TRBD2 (6 bases). CDR3 length equals 14 residues. Germline CDR1 MDHEN, CDR2 SYDVKM. Trimming pared 3 bases from V and 3 bases from J, leaving 10 bases between. The CDR3 is CASSFLAGTDTQYF. The CDR3 DNA is TGTGCCAGCAGTTTCTTGGCGGGGACAGATACGCAGTATTTT.

J is TRBJ2-1 and V is TRBV12-3 or TRBV12-4; D gene unclear. CDR3 size: 13 residues. Trimming left V 2 bases short and J 7 bases short, with 9 bases between. CDR3 coding DNA: TGTGCCAGCAGTTTAAGTCAAGGGAATGAGCAGTTCTTC. It encodes CASSLSQGNEQFF.

V and J are TRBV11-3 and TRBJ2-1, with D tentatively TRBD2 (5 bases). This CDR3 region has 13 residues. The ends were cut back, 4 bases at V and 9 bases at J, with 13 bases in the middle. Germline V gene sequence: CDR1 SGHNT, CDR2 YENEEA. The CDR3 reads CASSSLAGGEQFF. The DNA for the CDR3 is TGTGCCAGCAGCTCCCTTGCCGGAGGTGAGCAGTTCTTC. The full variable domain, its missing parts supplied by reference TRBV11-3 and TRBJ2-1, is EAGVVQSPRYKIIEKKQPVAFWCNPISGHNTLYWYLQNLGQGPELLIRYENEEAVDDSQLPKDRFSAERLKGVDSTLKIQPAELGDSAVYLCASSSLAGGEQFFGPGTRLTVL.

V is TRBV28 and J is TRBJ1-2; 7 bases fit TRBD1. Germline CDR1 MDHEN, CDR2 SYDVKM. V was clipped by 6 bases and J by 8 bases; unmatched bases: 9. The CDR3 sequence is 13 residues long. The CDR3, as DNA: TGTGCCAGCAGAAGAGACAGGGCGGGGGGCTACACCTTC. Protein: CASRRDRAGGYTF.

The chain carries TRBV5-4 and TRBJ2-7, with D uncertain. The CDR3 runs to 13 residues. The germline V and J ends were trimmed by 1 base and 3 bases, with 8 bases remaining between them. The germline V gene encodes CDR1 SGHNT and CDR2 YYREEE (reference sequence). The DNA for the CDR3 is TGTGCCAGCAGCTTGCAGAGTAGCTACGAGCAGTACTTC. Its translation is CASSLQSSYEQYF.

This clone was recorded a few times. This chain's CDR3 is CASSRSGSNTGELFF. In nucleotides, the CDR3 is TGCGCCAGCAGTCGTAGCGGTTCGAACACCGGGGAGCTGTTTTTT. The chain is built from TRBV5-1 and TRBJ2-2; D may be TRBD2 (6 bases). The germline gives CDR1 SGHRS, CDR2 YFSETQ. This CDR3 comprises 15 residues. V was clipped by 5 bases and J by 0 bases, with 11 bases between them.

V gene TRBV4-1 combines with J gene TRBJ2-2; D perhaps matches TRBD2 (5 bases). Between the trimmed V and J ends, which lost 1 base and 4 bases, there was a span of 13 bases. Germline V gene lookup returns CDR1 MGHRA and CDR2 YSYEKL. The CDR3 consists of 16 residues. CDR3 sequence: CASSQGPSSGTGELFF. In DNA form, the CDR3 reads TGCGCCAGCAGCCAAGGTCCCTCGAGCGGCACCGGGGAGCTGTTTTTT.

The chain is built from TRBV5-4 and TRBJ2-1; TRBD1 might be the D (6 bases). This CDR3 region has 14 residues. Trimming took off 0 bases at V and 6 bases at J, with 10 bases between the two ends. CDR1 is SGHNT and CDR2 is YYREEE in the germline V gene (reference sequence). The CDR3 DNA is TGTGCCAGCAGCTTGGGGCAGGGGCGCAATGAGCAGTTCTTC. Translated: CASSLGQGRNEQFF.

The chain recombines TRBV27 with TRBJ1-2; a weak D match, TRBD1 (6 bases). CDR3 size: 13 residues. Germline V gene sequence: CDR1 MNHEY, CDR2 SMNVEV (reference sequence). V lost 5 bases to trimming and J lost 7 bases, with 14 bases between them. As DNA, the CDR3 is TGTGCCAGCAGTCCCGCGGGGGCGGGTGGCTACACCTTC. It codes for CASSPAGAGGYTF.

The rearrangement joins TRBV12-3 or TRBV12-4 to TRBJ2-3; 7 bases are a match to TRBD1. This CDR3 spans 13 amino acids. Unmatched junction bases numbered 2, after V lost 5 bases and J lost 3 bases. The CDR3 DNA sequence: TGTGCCAGCAGTGTACAGGGGACAGATACGCAGTATTTT. This sequence encodes CASSVQGTDTQYF.

The chain couples TRBV6-6 to TRBJ1-5; D is perhaps TRBD1 (5 bases). CDR1 MNHNY and CDR2 SVGAGI come from the germline V gene (reference sequence). The V gene lost 0 bases and the J gene lost 6 bases, with 12 bases spanning the gap. This CDR3 is 15 amino acids long. CDR3 in amino acids: CASSYSLREGQPQHF. CDR3 nucleotide sequence: TGTGCCAGCAGTTACTCACTCAGGGAGGGTCAGCCCCAGCATTTT.

This chain joins TRBV5-1 and TRBJ1-2, with unresolved D. Trimming pared 4 bases from V and 2 bases from J, leaving 9 bases between. CDR3 length: 13 amino acids. The V gene's germline CDR1 is SGHRS and CDR2 YFSETQ. The CDR3 DNA is TGCGCCAGCAGCCGCGAGGGAAACTATGGCTACACCTTC. Its protein product is CASSREGNYGYTF. The whole variable domain, remainder taken from reference TRBV5-1 and TRBJ1-2, is KAGVTQTPRYLIKTRGQQVTLSCSPISGHRSVSWYQQTPGQGLQFLFEYFSETQRNKGNFPGRFSGRQFSNSRSEMNVSTLELGDSALYLCASSREGNYGYTFGSGTRLTVV.

This chain joins TRBV3-1 (or the pseudogene TRBV3-2) and TRBJ2-5; possibly TRBD2 for D (5 bases). The CDR3 length is 13 residues. CDR1 LGHDT and CDR2 YNNKEL come from the germline V gene (reference sequence). V was trimmed by 4 bases and J by 5 bases, leaving 11 bases between them. The CDR3 region has the DNA TGTGCCAGCAGCCCGTGGACTGGCGAGACCCAGTACTTC. It encodes CASSPWTGETQYF.

The chain recombines TRBV7-8 with TRBJ1-1, with TRBD1 matching over 8 bases. The V gene's germline CDR1 is SGHVS and CDR2 FQNEAQ. The J segment lost 5 bases and the V segment lost 6 bases, leaving 8 bases of the junction unmatched. This CDR3 has 14 residues. CDR3 amino acids: CASRSTGVVTEAFF. As DNA, the CDR3 is TGTGCCAGCAGGTCGACAGGGGTCGTAACTGAAGCTTTCTTT.

The chain has TRBV2 and TRBJ1-5; no definite D call. Trimming took 6 bases from V and 4 from J, leaving 13 bases between them. This CDR3 spans 14 amino acids. Germline V CDR1 and CDR2: SNHLY, FYNNEI. The CDR3 reads CASSDRDHNQPQHF. The CDR3 DNA reads TGTGCCAGCAGCGACCGCGACCATAATCAGCCCCAGCATTTT.

The chain carries TRBV6-5 and TRBJ2-1; D is ambiguous. Trimming pared 6 bases from V and 12 bases from J, leaving 24 bases between. CDR1 is MNHEY, CDR2 SVGAGI, per germline. The CDR3 runs to 15 residues. CDR3 sequence (DNA): TGTGCCAGCAGCTACACCCGGGCTCAACCTTGGGGGCAGTTCTTC. The encoded protein is CASSYTRAQPWGQFF.

CDR3 bases: TGTGCCAGTATGAGAGTTGATAACTATGGCTACACCTTC. It codes for CASMRVDNYGYTF. V and J are TRBV19 and TRBJ1-2; D is undetermined. The CDR3 covers 13 residues. V was pared by 7 bases and J by 1 base, with 10 bases between. Looked up from germline, CDR1 is LNHDA and CDR2 is SQIVND (reference sequence).

The chain links TRBV7-8 to TRBJ2-5; 7 bases map to TRBD1. The germline CDR1 and CDR2 sequences are SGHVS and FQNEAQ. The CDR3 spans 14 residues. Trimming removed 5 bases from V and 2 bases from J; junction bases left unmatched: 5. CDR3 sequence reads: CASSLLQGQETQYF. CDR3 sequence (DNA): TGTGCCAGCAGCCTGCTACAGGGGCAAGAGACCCAGTACTTC.

The CDR3 loop reads CASRGVVGYTF. In nucleotides, the CDR3 is TGTGCCAGCAGGGGTGTTGTTGGCTACACCTTC. This chain links TRBV2 with TRBJ1-2; D remains unclear. V dropped 6 bases and J dropped 7 bases, with 9 bases sitting between them. Germline values: CDR1 SNHLY, CDR2 FYNNEI. This CDR3 has 11 residues. Drawing the rest from reference TRBV2 and TRBJ1-2, the complete variable domain is EPEVTQTPSHQVTQMGQEVILRCVPISNHLYFYWYRQILGQKVEFLVSFYNNEISEKSEIFDDQFSVERPDGSNFTLKIRSTKLEDSAMYFCASRGVVGYTFGSGTRLTVV.

This clone showed up just a few times. The J gene is TRBJ1-1, the V gene TRBV28; TRBD1 might be the D (5 bases). CDR3 length equals 11 residues. Germline V gene lookup returns CDR1 MDHEN and CDR2 SYDVKM. Deletions cut 6 bases from V and 6 bases from J, with 8 bases between. DNA of the CDR3: TGTGCCAGCAGGGGGCGGCCTGAAGCTTTCTTT. Its translation is CASRGRPEAFF.